This paragraph reports one T cell receptor (beta chain). Its antigen specificity is not known. There are no base qualities to consult, and no much larger clone falls within one base. This sample is drawn from a study of blood T cell repertoires in COVID-19 (dated by TCRdb to about 2020). Study-wide context: Collaborator samples came from the United States, Italy and Spain and covered acute and convalescent phases of COVID-19. The prospective study material was composed of cDNA or gDNA derived from T cells, B-cell-depleted T cells, or PBMCs. Subjects who had been exposed to COVID-19, were actively infected with it, or had recovered from it provided the deeply sampled blood TCRbeta repertoires that made up the dataset. The repertoires were released in a freely available public database meant as a resource for research on the immune response to SARS-CoV-2. Samples came from the ongoing ImmuneRACE study (first 160 participants) plus 1,254 subjects from 6 global collaborators. Nearly every sample came with metadata listing a de-identified subject ID, COVID-19 status, age in years and sex. Where available, HLA class I and class II types were taken from metadata supplied by the sample provider and were not determined by assay-based typing.

Whole blood was collected in K2EDTA tubes by collaborating institutions according to the institutions' own protocols. Collaborator samples were shipped for TCRbeta analysis as frozen whole blood, isolated PBMCs, or DNA extracted from either sample type. Study-wide findings and limitations: How much clinical and demographic metadata was included differed by source and by participant, and the metadata was provided uncurated.

TCRbeta CDR3 regions were amplified from genomic DNA using the immunoSEQ Assay, a bias-controlled multiplex PCR. The study's processing was this. The number of nucleated cells in each sample was estimated by amplification of reference gene primers within the assay. To quantify the absolute abundance of each unique TCRbeta CDR3 rearrangement, sequence reads were collapsed and filtered. For each sample, productive Simpson clonality was calculated as the square root of Simpson's diversity index across productive rearrangements. This is the immuneACCESS table as TCRdb keeps it, with only in-frame sequences that have V and J called. A part of the clones is gone; compared with another copy, unresolved V genes explain less than half, and the rest is unexplained. The V and J calls and clone size come from that table; D and trimming were worked out from the DNA. This sample holds fewer than 250,000 clones; 88% were observed only once. The top ten clonotypes cover approximately 1% of the sample.

Trimming at the junction amounts to 0 bases on V and 4 bases on J, and the germline ends lie 6 bases apart. The CDR3 spans 14 residues, from the cysteine through the phenylalanine. Just CDR3 DNA is preserved here, 42 bases in frame from base 1. The germline V gene yields SGHAT for CDR1 and FQNNGV for CDR2. Sequenced: peripheral blood. This sequence uses TRBV11-2 and TRBJ2-2; the D gene assignment is ambiguous. This sequence originates from a man aged 25 to 40 with acute or convalescent COVID-19. The CDR3 is CASSLEQFTGELFF. Here is the DNA: TGTGCCAGCAGCTTAGAACAGTTCACCGGGGAGCTGTTTTTT. The CDR3 plus the reference TRBV11-2 and TRBJ2-2 genes for the other parts give the full variable domain: EAGVAQSPRYKIIEKRQSVAFWCNPISGHATLYWYQQILGQGPKLLIQFQNNGVVDDSQLPKDRFSAERLKGVDSTLKIQPAKLEDSAVYLCASSLEQFTGELFFGEGSRLTVL.